These 31 T cell receptor beta chains were sequenced from one sample in a study of patients and donors after allogeneic stem cell transplantation. Via MiXCR, TCRdb re-called the RT-PCR reads, giving one row per CDR3 protein. Here the sample spans roughly 180,000 distinct CDR3 sequences, less than 45% being singletons. Sequenced material: blood, either unsorted or a sorted T cell fraction (not recorded which). These receptors were taken from a human donor who was either an allogeneic HSCT recipient or a stem cell or donor lymphocyte infusion donor (not recorded which). It is not recorded whose cells these are; they may come from a transplant donor.

This clonotype was seen a handful of times. The chain links TRBV12-3 or TRBV12-4 to TRBJ2-7, with D perhaps matching TRBD1 or TRBD2 (5 bases each). The CDR3 runs 14 residues. V was cut by 3 bases and J by 4 bases, with 13 bases left in between. The CDR3 loop reads CASSFGASNYEQYF. The CDR3 DNA sequence: TGTGCCAGCAGTTTCGGGGCTAGCAATTACGAGCAGTACTTC.

The chain couples TRBV4-1 to TRBJ2-7; possible D gene TRBD2, 6 bases. This CDR3 has 14 residues. Germline loops: CDR1 MGHRA, CDR2 YSYEKL. V was pared by 1 base and J by 0 bases, with 7 bases between. CDR3 nucleotide sequence: TGCGCCAGCAGCCAAGGCGGGACCTCCTACGAGCAGTACTTC. It specifies CASSQGGTSYEQYF.

This chain links TRBV4-3 with TRBJ2-1; D is unresolved. The V and J ends lost 0 bases and 5 bases respectively, with 17 bases between them. The CDR3 extends over 17 amino acids. The germline CDR1 and CDR2 sequences are LGHNA and YSLEER. Here the CDR3 DNA reads TGCGCCAGCAGCCAAGATCGGGCAGCAACCATCAACAATGAGCAGTTCTTC. It is translated as CASSQDRAATINNEQFF.

This clonotype was picked up a small number of times. This chain connects TRBV7-2 to TRBJ1-6; D uncertain. Trimming pared 1 base from V and 8 bases from J, leaving 12 bases between. Germline CDR1 and CDR2: SGHTA and FQGNSA. There are 15 residues in the CDR3. The CDR3 nucleotides are TGTGCCAGCAGCTTAGGCCCAGGACGGCATTCACCCCTCCACTTT. Encoded protein: CASSLGPGRHSPLHF.

The CDR3 DNA reads as TGTGCCAGCAGCCAAGATGAGGCAGACTCGAACACTGAAGCTTTCTTT. The encoded protein is CASSQDEADSNTEAFF. The rearrangement uses TRBV14 and TRBJ1-1; D not resolved. The germline V gene has CDR1 SGHDN and CDR2 FVKESK. Trimming shortened V by 0 bases and J by 1 base, and 12 bases separated the two germline ends. The CDR3 has 16 amino acids.

The rearrangement links TRBV4-1 to TRBJ1-5; D is possibly TRBD1 (5 bases). The V gene's germline CDR1 is MGHRA and CDR2 YSYEKL. This CDR3 has 16 residues. Trimming left V 0 bases short and J 3 bases short, with 12 bases between. The CDR3 region is CASSQDVDNTNQPQHF. The CDR3 bases are TGCGCCAGCAGCCAAGATGTGGACAACACCAATCAGCCCCAGCATTTT.

The chain links TRBV7-3 to TRBJ2-1; 8 nucleotides align to TRBD1. Losses at the gene ends were 3 bases for V and 3 bases for J; bases not matched to a gene: 10. CDR1 and CDR2 (germline): SGHTA, FQGTGA. The CDR3 spans 17 residues. The chain's CDR3 is CASSLGVGTGYYNEQFF. The CDR3, as DNA: TGTGCCAGCAGCTTGGGTGTGGGGACAGGTTACTACAATGAGCAGTTCTTC.

V gene TRBV3-1 combines with J gene TRBJ1-1; 7 nucleotides match TRBD1. This CDR3 contains 15 residues. CDR1 LGHDT and CDR2 YNNKEL come from the germline V gene (reference sequence). V shed 1 base, J shed 2 bases, and the junction held 4 bases outside the gene matches. Here the CDR3 reads CASSQGDRSNTEAFF. CDR3 nucleotides: TGTGCCAGCAGCCAAGGGGACAGATCAAACACTGAAGCTTTCTTT.

This clonotype was picked up a small number of times. The chain is built from TRBV6-5 and TRBJ1-1; D uncertain. Germline V gene data show CDR1 as MNHEY and CDR2 as SVGAGI. Trimming pared 8 bases from V and 11 bases from J, leaving 18 bases between. The CDR3 is 12 residues long. The CDR3, as DNA: TGTGCCAGCTCTACCAGTGGAGGCACTGCTTTCTTT. Protein product: CASSTSGGTAFF.

The CDR3 nucleotides read TGTGCCAGCAGCTTAGGAGACAGGGCGTTTCAGCCCCAGCATTTT. Translated: CASSLGDRAFQPQHF. The chain couples TRBV11-2 to TRBJ1-5; 7 positions match TRBD1. From germline, CDR1 is SGHAT and CDR2 FQNNGV. The CDR3 contains 15 residues. With V trimmed by 1 base and J by 6 bases, 6 bases remained unmatched.

V gene TRBV30 combines with J gene TRBJ2-5; the D is unclear. CDR3 size: 12 residues. V lost 2 bases and J 0 bases, leaving 4 bases between the germline ends. Germline V gives CDR1 GTSNPN, CDR2 SVGIG (reference sequence). The CDR3 region has the DNA TGTGCCTGGAGTCCCCACCAAGAGACCCAGTACTTC. Protein: CAWSPHQETQYF. The whole variable domain, filled in from reference TRBV30 and TRBJ2-5, reads SQTIHQWPATLVQPVGSPLSLECTVEGTSNPNLYWYRQAAGRGLQLLFYSVGIGQISSEVPQNLSASRPQDRQFILSSKKLLLSDSGFYLCAWSPHQETQYFGPGTRLLVL.

The chain recombines TRBV28 with TRBJ2-5; TRBD1 agrees at 8 bases. The germline CDR1 and CDR2 sequences are MDHEN and SYDVKM. This CDR3 region has 16 residues. J lost 0 bases, V lost 1 base, and 4 bases had no gene match. The CDR3 nucleotides are TGTGCCAGCAGTTTATCAGGGGGCATTAACCAAGAGACCCAGTACTTC. Translation gives CASSLSGGINQETQYF.

This sequence joins TRBV6-5 and TRBJ1-1, with D perhaps TRBD1 (6 bases). Trimming pared 0 bases from V and 4 bases from J, leaving 12 bases between. This CDR3 has 15 amino acids. Germline V lookup: CDR1 MNHEY, CDR2 SVGAGI. The CDR3 DNA is TGTGCCAGCAGTTACTCAGGGGGTAGGAGCACTGAAGCTTTCTTT. It translates to CASSYSGGRSTEAFF.

The J gene is TRBJ1-2, the V gene TRBV4-3; 12 bases fit TRBD1. This CDR3 has 16 residues. Looked up from germline, CDR1 is LGHNA and CDR2 is YSLEER. The trim removed 1 base at V and 8 bases at J, leaving 8 bases unmatched. The CDR3 nucleotides read TGCGCCAGCAGCCAAGCCAGGGACAGGGGGCGTGAGGGCTACACCTTC. Amino acids: CASSQARDRGREGYTF.

The chain carries TRBV7-3 and TRBJ2-1, with TRBD2 matching over 9 bases. Germline lookup yields CDR1 SGHTA and CDR2 FQGTGA. The length of the CDR3 is 15 residues. The ends lost 5 bases at V and 7 bases at J; junction bases unmatched: 9. CDR3 nucleotide sequence: TGTGCCAGCAGCGCCGGGACTAGCTTCGGGAATGAGCAGTTCTTC. The encoded protein is CASSAGTSFGNEQFF.

The V gene is TRBV15, the J gene TRBJ2-3, with 13 bases identical to TRBD2. The CDR3 spans 16 residues. The germline V gene encodes CDR1 LNHNV and CDR2 YYDKDF (reference sequence). The trim removed 4 bases at V and 4 bases at J, leaving 5 bases unmatched. The CDR3 loop reads CATSTGLAGVSDTQYF. The DNA of the CDR3 is TGTGCCACCAGCACTGGACTAGCGGGAGTATCAGATACGCAGTATTTT.

This chain joins TRBV28 and TRBJ1-5; TRBD1 agrees at 9 bases. The CDR3 is 16 amino acids. Germline-derived CDR1 and CDR2 are MDHEN and SYDVKM. V was pared by 6 bases and J by 3 bases, with 9 bases of the junction left unmatched. DNA of the CDR3: TGTGCCAGCAGCCCTGGACAGGGGCCCTACAATCAGCCCCAGCATTTT. This sequence encodes CASSPGQGPYNQPQHF.

The gene calls are TRBV4-3 and TRBJ2-7; the D is unclear. Trimming pared 0 bases from V and 2 bases from J, leaving 14 bases between. This CDR3 is built from 16 residues. CDR1 is LGHNA and CDR2 is YSLEER in the germline V gene. CDR3 DNA: TGCGCCAGCAGCCAAGATCTGGAGAGCCTCCCCTACGAGCAGTACTTC. Protein product: CASSQDLESLPYEQYF.

This clonotype has just a few counts. The V and J genes are TRBV6-6 and TRBJ1-1; D remains unclear. V lost 3 bases and J lost 3, with 5 bases in between. The CDR3 loop spans 12 amino acids. Germline loops: CDR1 MNHNY, CDR2 SVGAGI (reference sequence). The CDR3 nucleotides read TGTGCCAGCAGTTATGGGGACACTGAAGCTTTCTTT. Residues: CASSYGDTEAFF.

This chain links TRBV6-2 or TRBV6-3 with TRBJ2-2; D unclear. CDR1 and CDR2 (germline): MNHEY, SVGEGT. CDR3 length equals 15 residues. V shed 3 bases and J shed 5 bases, with 13 bases lying between them. The CDR3 DNA reads as TGTGCCAGCAGTTATTCATTCTCGGTGACCGGGGAGCTGTTTTTT. This gives the protein CASSYSFSVTGELFF.

The chain joins TRBV5-1 to TRBJ2-7; 10 bases are a match to TRBD1. Germline V gene data show CDR1 as SGHRS and CDR2 as YFSETQ. J was trimmed by 2 bases and V by 0 bases; bases with no gene match: 8. The CDR3 runs 17 residues. This CDR3 reads CASSLVPQGQGAYEQYF. DNA for the CDR3: TGCGCCAGCAGCTTGGTTCCCCAAGGACAGGGGGCCTACGAGCAGTACTTC.

This clonotype was observed a few times. The rearrangement links TRBV20-1 to TRBJ1-2; tentatively, D is TRBD1 (5 bases). The CDR3 is 16 residues long. Looked up from germline, CDR1 is DFQATT and CDR2 is SNEGSKA (reference sequence). V was shortened by 0 bases and J by 4 bases, with 18 bases between the two germline ends. The CDR3 protein is CSARDAKWGGSYGYTF. The CDR3 nucleotides read TGCAGTGCTAGAGATGCCAAGTGGGGGGGAAGCTATGGCTACACCTTC.

The gene calls are TRBV4-3 and TRBJ1-1; weak D call: TRBD1 (5 bases). The CDR3 has 14 residues. Germline-derived CDR1 and CDR2 are LGHNA and YSLEER. The V and J ends lost 0 bases and 4 bases respectively, with 9 bases between them. CDR3 protein: CASSQDRVSTEAFF. The CDR3 coding sequence is TGCGCCAGCAGCCAAGACAGGGTGAGCACTGAAGCTTTCTTT.

This clonotype was seen a few times. V is TRBV7-9 and J is TRBJ1-1; the D is unclear. Trimming cost V 5 bases and J 1 base, with 11 bases left between them. In germline, CDR1 is SEHNR, CDR2 FQNEAQ (reference sequence). This CDR3 region has 14 residues. CDR3 residues: CASSRSQGNTEAFF. CDR3 sequence (DNA): TGTGCCAGCAGCCGCTCACAAGGGAACACTGAAGCTTTCTTT.

The chain has TRBV4-3 and TRBJ1-2, with 8 bases that match TRBD1. The CDR3 covers 17 residues. The trim removed 0 bases at V and 5 bases at J, leaving 11 bases unmatched. Germline CDR1 reads LGHNA; CDR2 reads YSLEER. This CDR3 is CASSQETSDREGYGYTF. The CDR3 DNA is TGCGCCAGCAGCCAAGAGACTTCGGACAGGGAAGGGTATGGCTACACCTTC.

The chain employs TRBV5-1 and TRBJ1-1, with 7 bases identical to TRBD1. The CDR3 is made up of 13 amino acids. J was trimmed by 4 bases and V by 4 bases; bases with no gene match: 4. Germline V gene lookup returns CDR1 SGHRS and CDR2 YFSETQ. This CDR3 is CASSRDRVTEAFF. CDR3 coding DNA: TGCGCCAGCAGCCGCGACAGGGTCACTGAAGCTTTCTTT.

The rearrangement uses TRBV12-3 or TRBV12-4 and TRBJ2-3; 8 bases line up with TRBD2. V lost 10 bases, J lost 1 base, and 7 bases stayed unmatched. The CDR3 loop spans 14 amino acids. CDR3 DNA sequence: TGTGCCACCCTCTTAGCGGGACGCACAGATACGCAGTATTTT. Its translation is CATLLAGRTDTQYF.

The chain carries TRBV5-1 and TRBJ1-1; 7 positions match TRBD1. The V gene's germline CDR1 is SGHRS and CDR2 YFSETQ. The CDR3 length is 15 residues. V trimming: 5 bases; J trimming: 3 bases; junction bases outside the gene matches: 10. CDR3 nucleotide sequence: TGCGCCAGCAGTTACCAACAGGGGCGAGACACTGAAGCTTTCTTT. Encoded protein: CASSYQQGRDTEAFF.

This sequence joins TRBV4-3 and TRBJ2-7; D might be TRBD2 (6 bases). Between the trimmed V and J ends, which lost 3 bases and 2 bases, there was a span of 17 bases. CDR3 length: 16 amino acids. CDR1 and CDR2 (germline): LGHNA, YSLEER. The CDR3 DNA reads TGCGCCAGCAGCCACGGGGTTAGCGGCCTAGCCTACGAGCAGTACTTC. Translated: CASSHGVSGLAYEQYF.

This clonotype turned up a few times. The chain is built from TRBV6-1 and TRBJ1-1; D gene ambiguous. Trimming shortened V by 1 base and J by 0 bases, and 12 bases separated the two germline ends. This CDR3 region has 16 residues. The germline CDR1 and CDR2 sequences are MNHNS and SASEGT. The CDR3: CASSEGVSHMNTEAFF. For the CDR3, the DNA is TGTGCCAGCAGTGAAGGTGTCAGTCATATGAACACTGAAGCTTTCTTT.

The chain combines TRBV6-5 with TRBJ1-2; tentatively, D is TRBD1 (5 bases). Looked up from germline, CDR1 is MNHEY and CDR2 is SVGAGI. V gave up 7 bases and J gave up 8 bases, with 14 bases separating them. The CDR3 is made up of 12 amino acids. CDR3 DNA: TGTGCCAGCACCTCAGGGAAGGGAGGCTACACCTTC. Amino acid sequence: CASTSGKGGYTF.